The 22 T cell receptor beta chains in this list originate from one sample, sequenced in a study of cytomegalovirus exposure and HLA in healthy donors. Method: immunoSEQ multiplex PCR; TCRdb's copy keeps in-frame clones and lacks some. The top ten clones hold 2.9% of a sample with some 140,000 clones, about 86% of them seen once. Sample: PBMCs. Every receptor here comes from a man between 18 and 29 years old in good health and CMV-seronegative.

The rearrangement links TRBV28 to TRBJ2-3; a possible D gene is TRBD2 (6 bases). V lost 0 bases to trimming and J lost 1 base, with 11 bases between them. Germline V lookup: CDR1 MDHEN, CDR2 SYDVKM. The CDR3 covers 16 residues. The chain's CDR3 is CASSLWPGGGTDTQYF. The DNA of the CDR3 is TGTGCCAGCAGTTTATGGCCCGGGGGAGGCACAGATACGCAGTATTTT.

The chain couples TRBV15 to TRBJ2-7; maybe TRBD2 (5 bases). The CDR3 is 14 amino acids. V was cut by 4 bases and J by 0 bases, with 10 bases left in between. Germline V gives CDR1 LNHNV, CDR2 YYDKDF (reference sequence). CDR3 amino acids: CATSTRGSSYEQYF. In DNA, the CDR3 is TGTGCCACCAGCACGCGAGGGAGCTCCTACGAGCAGTACTTC. The whole variable domain, filled in from reference TRBV15 and TRBJ2-7, reads DAMVIQNPRYQVTQFGKPVTLSCSQTLNHNVMYWYQQKSSQAPKLLFHYYDKDFNNEADTPDNFQSRRPNTSFCFLDIRSPGLGDTAMYLCATSTRGSSYEQYFGPGTRLTVT.

J is TRBJ2-7 and V is TRBV28; 10 bases map to TRBD2. The V and J ends lost 6 bases and 1 base, in that order; junction bases with no gene match: 9. Germline values: CDR1 MDHEN, CDR2 SYDVKM. This CDR3 is 16 amino acids long. CDR3 in DNA: TGTGCCAGCAGCCCCCCCAGACTAGCGGGTTCCTACGAGCAGTACTTC. Translation: CASSPPRLAGSYEQYF. Full variable domain (remainder filled in from reference TRBV28 and TRBJ2-7): DVKVTQSSRYLVKRTGEKVFLECVQDMDHENMFWYRQDPGLGLRLIYFSYDVKMKEKGDIPEGYSVSREKKERFSLILESASTNQTSMYLCASSPPRLAGSYEQYFGPGTRLTVT.

The chain links TRBV6-5 to TRBJ1-2, with 7 nucleotides matching TRBD1. The V gene end was trimmed by 2 bases and the J gene end by 8 bases; junction bases not matched to a gene: 5. The V gene's germline CDR1 is MNHEY and CDR2 SVGAGI. The CDR3 extends over 13 amino acids. The CDR3 sequence: CASSYNGQAGYTF. The CDR3 DNA is TGTGCCAGCAGTTACAACGGACAGGCGGGCTACACCTTC.

This chain uses TRBV11-2 with TRBJ2-3; 8 bases are a match to TRBD2. Germline CDR1 reads SGHAT; CDR2 reads FQNNGV. The length of the CDR3 is 17 residues. Unmatched junction bases numbered 13, after V lost 6 bases and J lost 2 bases. The CDR3 region is CASRGLGVAGLTDTQYF. The CDR3 DNA reads as TGTGCCAGCAGAGGACTAGGGGTAGCGGGGCTCACAGATACGCAGTATTTT.

This chain joins TRBV10-1 and TRBJ2-5; TRBD1 might be the D (6 bases). Trimming removed 0 bases from V and 0 bases from J, with 14 bases in between. There are 17 residues in the CDR3. Germline CDR1 WNHNN, CDR2 SYGVQD (reference sequence). As DNA, the CDR3 is TGCGCCAGCAGTGAGTCAGGGGCAGGGGCGTACCAAGAGACCCAGTACTTC. Translating it yields CASSESGAGAYQETQYF.

This sequence joins TRBV10-1 and TRBJ2-1; unclear D gene. There are 15 residues in the CDR3. V was trimmed by 2 bases and J by 8 bases, leaving 16 bases between them. Germline loops: CDR1 WNHNN, CDR2 SYGVQD (reference sequence). CDR3 nucleotide sequence: TGCGCCAGCAGTGAGGGTACGGGTTGGATCGATGAGCAGTTCTTC. Translating it yields CASSEGTGWIDEQFF.

The chain couples TRBV2 to TRBJ1-1; D gene unclear. Between the trimmed V and J ends, which lost 6 bases and 0 bases, there was a span of 8 bases. CDR1 and CDR2 from the germline V gene are SNHLY and FYNNEI. CDR3 size: 13 residues. CDR3 in DNA: TGTGCCAGCAGGGGCAGTCTGAACACTGAAGCTTTCTTT. Amino acid sequence: CASRGSLNTEAFF.

Only one count was recorded for this clone. The chain recombines TRBV9 with TRBJ2-5; TRBD2 agrees at 13 bases. CDR3 length equals 13 residues. After removal of 7 bases from V and 9 bases from J, the junction contained 6 bases not matched to a gene. Germline V CDR1 and CDR2: SGDLS, YYNGEE. The chain's CDR3 is CASAGGLAGPQYF. CDR3 nucleotides: TGTGCCAGCGCCGGGGGACTAGCGGGACCCCAGTACTTC. Drawing the rest from reference TRBV9 and TRBJ2-5, the complete variable domain is DSGVTQTPKHLITATGQRVTLRCSPRSGDLSVYWYQQSLDQGLQFLIQYYNGEERAKGNILERFSAQQFPDLHSELNLSSLELGDSALYFCASAGGLAGPQYFGPGTRLLVL.

The chain uses TRBV5-1 and TRBJ1-1; 8 nucleotides match TRBD1. V gave up 2 bases and J gave up 4 bases; unmatched junction bases: 4. The germline CDR1 and CDR2 sequences are SGHRS and YFSETQ. The CDR3 runs to 14 residues. Here the CDR3 reads CASSLTGGSTEAFF. DNA for the CDR3: TGCGCCAGCAGCTTAACAGGGGGGAGCACTGAAGCTTTCTTT.

The chain links TRBV28 to TRBJ2-1; 12 positions match TRBD2. CDR3 length: 14 amino acids. The V gene end was trimmed by 6 bases and the J gene end by 7 bases; junction bases not matched to a gene: 4. The germline V gene has CDR1 MDHEN and CDR2 SYDVKM. The CDR3 spells CASSRLAGVNEQFF. For the CDR3, the DNA is TGTGCCAGCAGCCGACTAGCGGGGGTAAATGAGCAGTTCTTC.

This chain uses TRBV9 with TRBJ2-7, with D uncertain. From germline, CDR1 is SGDLS and CDR2 YYNGEE. This CDR3 is built from 14 residues. Trimming stripped 4 bases from V and 3 bases from J, with 14 bases between. The chain's CDR3 is CASSPGSAHYEQYF. In DNA form, the CDR3 reads TGTGCCAGCAGCCCCGGGTCCGCACACTACGAGCAGTACTTC.

The chain has TRBV11-2 and TRBJ2-7; 10 bases map to TRBD1. CDR1 is SGHAT, CDR2 FQNNGV, per germline. The CDR3 contains 14 residues. The J segment lost 2 bases and the V segment lost 5 bases, leaving 3 bases of the junction unmatched. Here the CDR3 reads CASSIGQGAYEQYF. In DNA form, the CDR3 reads TGTGCCAGCAGCATCGGACAGGGGGCCTACGAGCAGTACTTC. Full variable domain (outside the CDR3, taken from reference TRBV11-2 and TRBJ2-7): EAGVAQSPRYKIIEKRQSVAFWCNPISGHATLYWYQQILGQGPKLLIQFQNNGVVDDSQLPKDRFSAERLKGVDSTLKIQPAKLEDSAVYLCASSIGQGAYEQYFGPGTRLTVT.

The gene calls are TRBV5-4 and TRBJ2-5; TRBD1 aligns across 7 bases. V shed 4 bases, J shed 8 bases, and the junction held 5 bases outside the gene matches. The CDR3 contains 12 residues. Germline lookup yields CDR1 SGHNT and CDR2 YYREEE (reference sequence). The CDR3 spells CASSVDRATQYF. CDR3 bases: TGTGCCAGCAGCGTTGACAGGGCAACCCAGTACTTC.

The V call is TRBV4-1, the J call TRBJ2-7; D possibly corresponds to TRBD1 (6 bases). The length of the CDR3 is 15 residues. The V gene lost 2 bases and the J gene lost 4 bases, with 15 bases spanning the gap. Germline V gene data show CDR1 as MGHRA and CDR2 as YSYEKL. Here the CDR3 DNA reads TGCGCCAGCAGCCAAAAGATTCGTGGGACATACGAGCAGTACTTC. Its protein product is CASSQKIRGTYEQYF.

This CDR3 is CASSNLQGEAFF. The DNA of the CDR3 is TGTGCCAGCAGTAACCTCCAGGGGGAAGCTTTCTTT. J is TRBJ1-1 and V is TRBV2; possible D gene TRBD1, 6 bases. The CDR3 has 12 residues. V shed 5 bases and J shed 8 bases, with 12 bases lying between them. Germline V gives CDR1 SNHLY, CDR2 FYNNEI.

The chain is built from TRBV4-3 and TRBJ2-5, with TRBD1 as a possible D gene (6 bases). Trimming cost V 1 base and J 1 base, with 10 bases left between them. Germline lookup yields CDR1 LGHNA and CDR2 YSLEER. CDR3 length: 15 amino acids. The CDR3 nucleotides are TGCGCCAGCAGCCAAGTCGGCAGGGGCCAAGAGACCCAGTACTTC. It translates to CASSQVGRGQETQYF.

This clone was observed once. Here the CDR3 reads CASSLRGFSTNEKLFF. The CDR3 DNA sequence: TGTGCCAGCAGTTTACGAGGGTTTAGTACTAATGAAAAACTGTTTTTT. The V gene is TRBV28, the J gene TRBJ1-4, with D uncertain. From germline, CDR1 is MDHEN and CDR2 SYDVKM. Trimming took 2 bases from V and 2 from J, leaving 12 bases between them. The CDR3 extends over 16 amino acids.

J is TRBJ2-7 and V is TRBV16; TRBD2 might be the D (6 bases). There are 16 residues in the CDR3. From germline, CDR1 is KGHSY and CDR2 FQNENV. V was clipped by 4 bases and J by 2 bases, with 18 bases between them. CDR3 residues: CASSRRDSRGTYEQYF. CDR3 coding DNA: TGTGCCAGCAGCCGCCGGGACTCCAGAGGGACCTACGAGCAGTACTTC.

The chain is built from TRBV28 and TRBJ1-2; 7 bases agree with TRBD1. Germline values: CDR1 MDHEN, CDR2 SYDVKM. V gave up 1 base and J gave up 6 bases; unmatched junction bases: 5. This CDR3 has 14 amino acids. The CDR3 nucleotides are TGTGCCAGCAGTTTATCCGGGACAGACCATGGCTACACCTTC. Its protein is CASSLSGTDHGYTF.

The chain combines TRBV27 with TRBJ1-2, with D perhaps matching TRBD1 (6 bases). The CDR3 runs 14 residues. Per germline, CDR1 MNHEY and CDR2 SMNVEV (reference sequence). Trimming pared 5 bases from V and 2 bases from J, leaving 12 bases between. The CDR3 reads CASSAGALNYGYTF. The DNA of the CDR3 is TGTGCCAGCAGTGCAGGGGCCCTAAACTATGGCTACACCTTC.

This chain connects TRBV6-5 to TRBJ2-1, with TRBD1 as a possible D gene (5 bases). V lost 0 bases to trimming and J lost 10 bases, with 13 bases between them. This CDR3 comprises 14 residues. The germline CDR1 and CDR2 sequences are MNHEY and SVGAGI. The CDR3 loop reads CASSYSSGSVEQFF. Here the CDR3 DNA reads TGTGCCAGCAGTTACTCATCAGGGTCTGTGGAGCAGTTCTTC.